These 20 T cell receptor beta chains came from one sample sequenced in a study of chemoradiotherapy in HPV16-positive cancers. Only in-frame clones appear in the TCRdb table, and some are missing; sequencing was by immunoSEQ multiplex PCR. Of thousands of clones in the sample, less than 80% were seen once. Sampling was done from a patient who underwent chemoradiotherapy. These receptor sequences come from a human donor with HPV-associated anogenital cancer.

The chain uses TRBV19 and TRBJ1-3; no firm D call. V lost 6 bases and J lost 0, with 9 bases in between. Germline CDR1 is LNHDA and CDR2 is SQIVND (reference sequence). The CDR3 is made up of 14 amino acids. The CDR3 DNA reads TGTGCCAGTAGAGCGGTCAGCTCTGGAAACACCATATATTTT. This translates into CASRAVSSGNTIYF.

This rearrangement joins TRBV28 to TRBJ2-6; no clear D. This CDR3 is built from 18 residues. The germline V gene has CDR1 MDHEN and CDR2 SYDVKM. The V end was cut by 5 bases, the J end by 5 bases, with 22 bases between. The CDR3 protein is CASSGLDLTQSRANVLTF. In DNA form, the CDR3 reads TGTGCCAGCAGTGGGTTAGACTTGACACAAAGTCGGGCCAACGTCCTGACTTTC. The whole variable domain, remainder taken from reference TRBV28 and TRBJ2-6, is DVKVTQSSRYLVKRTGEKVFLECVQDMDHENMFWYRQDPGLGLRLIYFSYDVKMKEKGDIPEGYSVSREKKERFSLILESASTNQTSMYLCASSGLDLTQSRANVLTFGAGSRLTVL.

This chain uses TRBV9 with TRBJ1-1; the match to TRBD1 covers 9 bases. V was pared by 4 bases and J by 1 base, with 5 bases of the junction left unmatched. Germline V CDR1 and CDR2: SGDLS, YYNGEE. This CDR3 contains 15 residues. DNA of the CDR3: TGTGCCAGCAGCCTCTTGGGACAGGGGAACACTGAAGCTTTCTTT. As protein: CASSLLGQGNTEAFF.

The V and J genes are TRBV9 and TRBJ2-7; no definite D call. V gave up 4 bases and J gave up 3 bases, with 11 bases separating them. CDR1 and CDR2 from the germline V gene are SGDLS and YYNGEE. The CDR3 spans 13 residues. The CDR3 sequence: CASSPSPGYEQYF. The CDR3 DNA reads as TGTGCCAGCAGCCCCAGTCCGGGCTACGAGCAGTACTTC.

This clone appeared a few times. The chain's CDR3 is CASSFTSVSYEQYF. The CDR3 nucleotides are TGCGCCAGCAGCTTCACTAGCGTCTCCTACGAGCAGTACTTC. The chain is built from TRBV5-1 and TRBJ2-7, with 7 bases lining up with TRBD2. After removal of 2 bases from V and 0 bases from J, the junction contained 2 bases not matched to a gene. Germline assignment: CDR1 SGHRS and CDR2 YFSETQ. The CDR3 contains 14 residues.

The CDR3 reads CASSLERTQYF. Written as DNA, the CDR3 is TGCGCCAGCAGCTTGGAGAGGACCCAGTACTTC. This sequence joins TRBV5-1 and TRBJ2-5; D unclear. Trimming left V 0 bases short and J 7 bases short, with 4 bases between. The CDR3 totals 11 residues. CDR1 is SGHRS and CDR2 is YFSETQ in the germline V gene.

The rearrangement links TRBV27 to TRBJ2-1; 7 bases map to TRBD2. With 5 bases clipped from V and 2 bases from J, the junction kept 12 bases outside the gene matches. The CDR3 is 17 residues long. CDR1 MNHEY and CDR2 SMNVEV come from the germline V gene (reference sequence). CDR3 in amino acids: CASSQPAGAGPYNEQFF. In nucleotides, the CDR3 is TGTGCCAGCAGTCAACCCGCGGGAGCGGGACCCTACAATGAGCAGTTCTTC.

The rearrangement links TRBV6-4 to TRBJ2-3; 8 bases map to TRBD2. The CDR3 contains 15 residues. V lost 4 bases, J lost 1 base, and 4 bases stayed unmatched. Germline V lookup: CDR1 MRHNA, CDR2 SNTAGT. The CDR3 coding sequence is TGTGCCAGCAGTGGGACAGCGGGAGGCACAGATACGCAGTATTTT. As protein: CASSGTAGGTDTQYF.

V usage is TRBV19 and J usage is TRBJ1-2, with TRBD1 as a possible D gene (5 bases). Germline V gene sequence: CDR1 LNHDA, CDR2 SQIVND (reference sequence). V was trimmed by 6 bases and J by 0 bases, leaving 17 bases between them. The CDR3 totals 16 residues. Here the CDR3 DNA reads TGTGCCAGTAGCCGGGCGGGGCTGAGAGCTAACTATGGCTACACCTTC. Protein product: CASSRAGLRANYGYTF. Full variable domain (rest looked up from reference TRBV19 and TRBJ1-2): DGGITQSPKYLFRKEGQNVTLSCEQNLNHDAMYWYRQDPGQGLRLIYYSQIVNDFQKGDIAEGYSVSREKKESFPLTVTSAQKNPTAFYLCASSRAGLRANYGYTFGSGTRLTVV.

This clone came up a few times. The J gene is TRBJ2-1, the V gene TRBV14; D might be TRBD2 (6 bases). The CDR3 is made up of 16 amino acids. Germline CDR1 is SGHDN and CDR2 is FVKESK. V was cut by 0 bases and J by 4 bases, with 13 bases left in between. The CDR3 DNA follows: TGTGCCAGCAGCCAAGAGTCTAGCGTCAGATACAATGAGCAGTTCTTC. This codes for CASSQESSVRYNEQFF. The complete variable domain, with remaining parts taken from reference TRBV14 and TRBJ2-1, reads EAGVTQFPSHSVIEKGQTVTLRCDPISGHDNLYWYRRVMGKEIKFLLHFVKESKQDESGMPNNRFLAERTGGTYSTLKVQPAELEDSGVYFCASSQESSVRYNEQFFGPGTRLTVL.

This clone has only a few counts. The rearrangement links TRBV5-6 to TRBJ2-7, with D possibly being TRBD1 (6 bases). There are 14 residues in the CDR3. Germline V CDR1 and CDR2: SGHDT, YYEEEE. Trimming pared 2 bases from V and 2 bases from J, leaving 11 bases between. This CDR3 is CASSFGTSTYEQYF. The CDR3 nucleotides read TGTGCCAGCAGCTTCGGGACATCAACCTACGAGCAGTACTTC.

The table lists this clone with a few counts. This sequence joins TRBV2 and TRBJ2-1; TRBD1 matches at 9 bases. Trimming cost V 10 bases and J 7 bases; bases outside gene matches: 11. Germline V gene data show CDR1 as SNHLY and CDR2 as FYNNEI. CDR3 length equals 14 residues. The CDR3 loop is CATTGQGPGNEQFF. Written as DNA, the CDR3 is TGTGCCACCACTGGACAGGGGCCTGGGAATGAGCAGTTCTTC.

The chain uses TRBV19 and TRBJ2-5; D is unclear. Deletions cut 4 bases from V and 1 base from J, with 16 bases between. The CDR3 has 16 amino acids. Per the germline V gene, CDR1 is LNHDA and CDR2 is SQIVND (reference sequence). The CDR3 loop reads CASSSHTTTTQETQYF. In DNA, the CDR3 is TGTGCCAGTAGTAGTCACACAACTACGACCCAAGAGACCCAGTACTTC.

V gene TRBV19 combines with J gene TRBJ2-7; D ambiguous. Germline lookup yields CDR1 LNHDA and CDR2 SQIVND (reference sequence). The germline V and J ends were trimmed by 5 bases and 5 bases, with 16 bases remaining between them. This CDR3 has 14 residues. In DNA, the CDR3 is TGTGCCAGTAGTGCACCGGGTCTTAGCCACGAGCAGTACTTC. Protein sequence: CASSAPGLSHEQYF.

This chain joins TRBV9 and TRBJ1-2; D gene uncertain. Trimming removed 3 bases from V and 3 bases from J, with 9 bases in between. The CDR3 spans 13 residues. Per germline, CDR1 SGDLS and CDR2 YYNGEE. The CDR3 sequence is CASSGIVDYGYTF. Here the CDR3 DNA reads TGTGCCAGCAGCGGTATAGTGGACTATGGCTACACCTTC.

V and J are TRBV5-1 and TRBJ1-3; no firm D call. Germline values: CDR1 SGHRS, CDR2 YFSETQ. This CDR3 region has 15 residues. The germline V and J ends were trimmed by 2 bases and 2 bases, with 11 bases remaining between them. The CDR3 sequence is CASSFIGRAGNTIYF. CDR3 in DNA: TGCGCCAGCAGCTTTATAGGGAGAGCTGGAAACACCATATATTTT.

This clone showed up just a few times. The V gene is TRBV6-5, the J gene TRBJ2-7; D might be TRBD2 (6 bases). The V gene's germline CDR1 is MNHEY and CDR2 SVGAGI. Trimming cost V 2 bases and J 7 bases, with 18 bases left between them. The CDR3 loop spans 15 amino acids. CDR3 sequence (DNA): TGTGCCAGCAGTTACACACACAACTTGGCGGGAGAGCAGTACTTC. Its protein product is CASSYTHNLAGEQYF.

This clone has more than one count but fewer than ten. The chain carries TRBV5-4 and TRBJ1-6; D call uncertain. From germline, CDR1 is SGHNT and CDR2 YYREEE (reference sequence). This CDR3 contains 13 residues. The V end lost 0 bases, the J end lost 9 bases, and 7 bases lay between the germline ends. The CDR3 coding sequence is TGTGCCAGCAGCTTGGAGCACCCTTCACCCCTCCACTTT. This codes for CASSLEHPSPLHF.

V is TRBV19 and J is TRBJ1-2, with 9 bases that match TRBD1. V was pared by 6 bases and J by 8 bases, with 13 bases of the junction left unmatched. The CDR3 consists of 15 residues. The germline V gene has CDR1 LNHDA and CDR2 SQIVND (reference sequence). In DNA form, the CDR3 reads TGTGCCAGTAGGGACGTTGACAGGGGGATGAACGGCTACACCTTC. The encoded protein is CASRDVDRGMNGYTF.

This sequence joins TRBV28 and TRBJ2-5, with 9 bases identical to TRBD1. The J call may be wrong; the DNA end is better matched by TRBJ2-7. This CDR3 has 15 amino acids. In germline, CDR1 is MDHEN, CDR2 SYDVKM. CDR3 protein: CASSSSGQGTHEQYF. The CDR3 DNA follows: TGTGCCAGCAGTTCCTCGGGACAGGGTACCCACGAGCAGTACTTC.